The 4 T cell receptor beta chains in this list originate from one sample, sequenced in a study of T cells of healthy individuals. TCRdb re-derived calls from the 5' RACE reads in MiXCR, one entry per CDR3 protein. The sample holds 55,000 to 65,000 distinct CDR3 sequences, roughly 16% seen once. These receptors were collected from a human donor in good health.

This clonotype was counted at least ten times. The CDR3 protein is CASSFVTGTVQETQYF. The DNA for the CDR3 is TGTGCCAGCAGTTTCGTCACCGGGACAGTCCAAGAGACCCAGTACTTC. The V and J genes are TRBV28 and TRBJ2-5, with 7 bases aligning to TRBD1. V dropped 3 bases and J dropped 1; count of bases not matched to a gene: 8. The CDR3 is 16 amino acids. CDR1 is MDHEN, CDR2 SYDVKM, per germline.

This clonotype was recorded a few times. The chain joins TRBV28 to TRBJ2-4, with a weak D call TRBD1 (5 bases). Germline V gene lookup returns CDR1 MDHEN and CDR2 SYDVKM. V was shortened by 5 bases and J by 2 bases, with 16 bases between the two germline ends. The CDR3 consists of 16 residues. In DNA form, the CDR3 reads TGTGCCAGCAGTGACTCCTTCAGGGATACCAAAAACATTCAGTACTTC. Amino acid sequence: CASSDSFRDTKNIQYF.

This clonotype was counted at least ten times. The rearrangement uses TRBV4-3 and TRBJ2-7; D not resolved. Germline V gene data show CDR1 as LGHNA and CDR2 as YSLEER. The V and J ends lost 1 base and 2 bases respectively, with 12 bases between them. The CDR3 sequence is 15 residues long. The CDR3 protein is CASSQGSQEPYEQYF. The CDR3 nucleotides are TGCGCCAGCAGCCAAGGGTCCCAGGAACCCTACGAGCAGTACTTC.

The chain links TRBV7-2 to TRBJ2-4; the D is unclear. The CDR3 has 14 amino acids. Trimming pared 3 bases from V and 0 bases from J, leaving 6 bases between. The V gene's germline CDR1 is SGHTA and CDR2 FQGNSA. CDR3 nucleotide sequence: TGTGCCAGCAGCTTTGGCCGAGCCAAAAACATTCAGTACTTC. Residues: CASSFGRAKNIQYF.